Sequencing of this T cell receptor beta chain was carried out in a study of blood T cell repertoires in COVID-19. Overall study context: From T cells, B-cell-depleted T cells, or PBMCs came the material, which was cDNA or gDNA.

V shed 5 bases and J shed 5 bases, with 18 bases lying between them. CDR3 length equals 15 residues. Germline V lookup: CDR1 MNHEY, CDR2 SVGAGI. Under the authors' procedure: Counts of nucleated cells, estimated from reference gene primer amplification, were obtained. Profiling relied on immunoSEQ multiplex PCR, and the TCRdb table lists in-frame clones only, not all of them. V, J and clone size were drawn from that table, and D and trimming were deduced from the DNA. The profile shows about 320,000 clones, 65% to 90% of them singletons. This clone has only one observation. The clonotype originates from a human donor in a cohort sampled during active COVID-19. The chain has TRBV6-5 and TRBJ1-2, with D possibly being TRBD1 (5 bases). Sequenced input: peripheral blood. CDR3 sequence reads: CASSSREGGIYGYTF. CDR3 DNA sequence: TGTGCCAGCAGTAGCAGGGAAGGAGGGATATATGGCTACACCTTC.